What follows is one T cell receptor beta chain and its context. Every single patient, without exception, relapsed after autologous stem cell transplantation, and brentuximab vedotin exposure varied. By magnetic negative selection, CD4+ T cells were purified from thawed PBMCs. Germline V lookup: CDR1 SGHNT, CDR2 YYREEE (reference sequence). The CDR3 contains 12 residues. The germline V and J ends were trimmed by 1 base and 5 bases, with 7 bases remaining between them. This sample was included in a study of PD-1 blockade in classical Hodgkin lymphoma. Clones were read by immunoSEQ multiplex PCR, and TCRdb kept only the in-frame ones, dropping some. This table has around 34,000 clones, around nine tenths appearing once.

The chain employs TRBV5-4 and TRBJ2-7; unclear D gene. The source material was CD4+ T cells from blood, sampled at baseline. This TCR derives from a human donor with classical Hodgkin lymphoma. CDR3 in DNA: TGTGCCAGCAGCTTGTGGGGAAACGAGCAGTACTTC. Encoded protein: CASSLWGNEQYF.